Below, 26 T cell receptor beta chains from the same sample are listed, as sequenced in a study of Ad26.COV2.S vaccination and SARS-CoV-2 variants. The protocol was immunoSEQ multiplex PCR, while the TCRdb copy is restricted to in-frame clones and leaves out a portion. This sample carries about 400,000 clones, roughly four fifths of them seen once, and the ten largest clones take almost 7.5%. The treatment denotes: around 19 received Ad26.COV2.S at low or high dose, single or two shots; about five received placebo; per-sample allocation not given. The study sampled participants on day 63 after the first vaccine or placebo injection. The sample here was peripheral blood, taken in a trial of Ad26.COV2.S vaccine versus placebo. The receptors shown here come from a person between 18 and 65 years old who received the Ad26.COV2.S COVID-19 vaccine or a placebo.

This clone was counted once. The rearrangement uses TRBV27 and TRBJ2-7; 7 bases align to TRBD1. Trimming took 0 bases from V and 0 from J; bases not matched to a gene: 2. This CDR3 region has 15 residues. Per germline, CDR1 MNHEY and CDR2 SMNVEV (reference sequence). The CDR3 DNA follows: TGTGCCAGCAGTTTATCGAGGGACAGCTCCTACGAGCAGTACTTC. This gives the protein CASSLSRDSSYEQYF.

This clone was found once. This chain connects TRBV2 to TRBJ2-7, with TRBD2 matching 11 bases. CDR1 and CDR2 (germline): SNHLY, FYNNEI. With V trimmed by 9 bases and J by 0 bases, 1 base remained unmatched. The CDR3 contains 13 residues. The CDR3 nucleotides are TGTGCCAGTACTAGCGGGAGCTCCTACGAGCAGTACTTC. Translation: CASTSGSSYEQYF.

The chain carries TRBV7-2 and TRBJ2-1; TRBD2 might be the D (6 bases). V was cut by 8 bases and J by 1 base, with 12 bases left in between. This CDR3 is 14 amino acids long. The germline gives CDR1 SGHTA, CDR2 FQGNSA. In DNA, the CDR3 is TGTGCCAGCGCCCGCGGGGTTTCCTACAATGAGCAGTTCTTC. Translated: CASARGVSYNEQFF.

This chain links TRBV7-3 with TRBJ2-6, with 9 bases matching TRBD2. The CDR3 covers 18 residues. V dropped 5 bases and J dropped 0; count of bases not matched to a gene: 8. CDR1 and CDR2 (germline): SGHTA, FQGTGA. CDR3 region: CASSKSYSGSSGANVLTF. Here the CDR3 DNA reads TGTGCCAGCAGCAAATCCTATAGCGGGAGCTCTGGGGCCAACGTCCTGACTTTC.

The table lists this clone with a few counts. The chain combines TRBV7-8 with TRBJ1-1; D not resolved. CDR3 length: 14 amino acids. The V end was cut by 2 bases, the J end by 5 bases, with 12 bases between. Germline V gives CDR1 SGHVS, CDR2 FQNEAQ. CDR3 bases: TGTGCCAGCAGCTTACGCGTTGAAAGGACTGAAGCTTTCTTT. It encodes CASSLRVERTEAFF.

V and J are TRBV7-2 and TRBJ2-7; 7 bases match TRBD2. Germline assignment: CDR1 SGHTA and CDR2 FQGNSA. The CDR3 runs 13 residues. The junction had 5 bases not matched to a gene; V was cut back by 3 bases and J by 6 bases. CDR3 region: CASSLRLAGEQYF. CDR3 nucleotides: TGTGCCAGCAGCTTGAGACTAGCTGGCGAGCAGTACTTC. The full variable domain, completed using reference TRBV7-2 and TRBJ2-7, is GAGVSQSPSNKVTEKGKDVELRCDPISGHTALYWYRQSLGQGLEFLIYFQGNSAPDKSGLPSDRFSAERTGGSVSTLTIQRTQQEDSAVYLCASSLRLAGEQYFGPGTRLTVT.

The chain recombines TRBV12-3 or TRBV12-4 with TRBJ2-1; weak D call: TRBD2 (6 bases). The CDR3 is 11 residues long. Trimming cost V 7 bases and J 10 bases, with 11 bases left between them. The CDR3 loop reads CASTSGDEQFF. The DNA of the CDR3 is TGTGCCAGCACCTCGGGGGACGAGCAGTTCTTC.

This chain links TRBV11-3 with TRBJ2-3, with D unresolved. The CDR3 spans 13 residues. Germline CDR1 and CDR2: SGHNT and YENEEA. The V end was cut by 4 bases, the J end by 6 bases, with 11 bases between. The CDR3 DNA sequence: TGTGCCAGCAGCTCCTCGATGGGGGATACGCAGTATTTT. It translates to CASSSSMGDTQYF.

The chain uses TRBV11-2 and TRBJ2-7, with TRBD2 matching over 7 bases. The germline V gene has CDR1 SGHAT and CDR2 FQNNGV. The CDR3 totals 15 residues. Germline trimming cut 5 bases from V and 2 bases from J; bases unmatched to any gene: 9. This CDR3 is CASSRGSGETYEQYF. CDR3 bases: TGTGCCAGCAGCCGAGGGAGCGGGGAGACCTACGAGCAGTACTTC.

This clone was counted a few times. The chain has TRBV10-2 and TRBJ2-2; D is unresolved. This CDR3 is 14 amino acids long. Germline assignment: CDR1 WSHSY and CDR2 SAAADI. The ends were cut back, 5 bases at V and 1 base at J, with 8 bases in the middle. The CDR3 is CASSQLGNTGELFF. CDR3 DNA sequence: TGCGCCAGCAGTCAGCTAGGGAACACCGGGGAGCTGTTTTTT.

CDR3 nucleotides: TGTGCCAGCAGCACACGGCTAGCGGGGGGGCTTGAGCAGTTCTTC. Encoded protein: CASSTRLAGGLEQFF. The chain links TRBV5-4 to TRBJ2-1, with TRBD2 matching over 12 bases. V gave up 4 bases and J gave up 9 bases; unmatched junction bases: 8. CDR3 length: 15 residues. The V gene's germline CDR1 is SGHNT and CDR2 YYREEE (reference sequence).

The chain couples TRBV5-1 to TRBJ1-2; D unclear. The CDR3 totals 14 residues. The V end lost 0 bases, the J end lost 5 bases, and 11 bases lay between the germline ends. Germline-derived CDR1 and CDR2 are SGHRS and YFSETQ. CDR3 amino acids: CASSLAVKGYGYTF. CDR3 sequence (DNA): TGCGCCAGCAGCTTGGCTGTGAAAGGGTATGGCTACACCTTC.

The chain couples TRBV24-1 to TRBJ1-1, with TRBD1 as a possible D gene (5 bases). V was trimmed by 10 bases and J by 5 bases, leaving 19 bases between them. CDR3 size: 14 residues. The germline gives CDR1 KGHDR, CDR2 SFDVKD. CDR3 sequence reads: CATQKDTLGTEAFF. Here the CDR3 DNA reads TGTGCCACTCAGAAGGACACCCTGGGAACTGAAGCTTTCTTT.

This clone was seen only once. The genes are TRBV10-2 and TRBJ2-4; no definite D call. Per the germline V gene, CDR1 is WSHSY and CDR2 is SAAADI. CDR3 length: 15 residues. The germline V and J ends were trimmed by 6 bases and 0 bases, with 12 bases remaining between them. CDR3 in amino acids: CASSPTPVAKNIQYF. CDR3 DNA sequence: TGCGCCAGCAGCCCCACCCCCGTAGCCAAAAACATTCAGTACTTC.

This chain connects TRBV5-5 to TRBJ1-1, with D unresolved. The ends were cut back, 0 bases at V and 3 bases at J, with 6 bases in the middle. The CDR3 runs to 13 residues. CDR1 is SGHKS, CDR2 YYEKEE, per germline (reference sequence). CDR3 sequence: CASSLVRYTEAFF. The CDR3, as DNA: TGTGCCAGCAGCTTGGTCCGATACACTGAAGCTTTCTTT. The full variable domain, rest sourced from reference TRBV5-5 and TRBJ1-1, is DAGVTQSPTHLIKTRGQQVTLRCSPISGHKSVSWYQQVLGQGPQFIFQYYEKEERGRGNFPDRFSARQFPNYSSELNVNALLLGDSALYLCASSLVRYTEAFFGQGTRLTVV.

The chain recombines TRBV11-1 with TRBJ1-1, with 8 bases identical to TRBD1. V gave up 11 bases and J gave up 12 bases; unmatched junction bases: 26. CDR3 length equals 16 residues. Germline assignment: CDR1 SGHAT and CDR2 FQDESV (reference sequence). CDR3 amino acids: CAGSDRALPRPESTFF. CDR3 in DNA: TGTGCCGGATCGGACAGGGCACTCCCCCGACCCGAAAGTACTTTCTTT.

The chain carries TRBV6-4 and TRBJ2-7; D might be TRBD1 or TRBD2, each matching 5 bases. In germline, CDR1 is MRHNA, CDR2 SNTAGT. The CDR3 is 15 amino acids. Trimming stripped 3 bases from V and 2 bases from J, with 14 bases between. In nucleotides, the CDR3 is TGTGCCAGCAGTGAAATATCGGGGCCAACCTACGAGCAGTACTTC. Translated, it gives CASSEISGPTYEQYF.

The V call is TRBV7-2, the J call TRBJ2-5, with D perhaps TRBD1 (6 bases). The V end was cut by 4 bases, the J end by 2 bases, with 11 bases between. The germline CDR1 and CDR2 sequences are SGHTA and FQGNSA. The CDR3 sequence is 14 residues long. This CDR3 reads CASSYTGTQETQYF. The CDR3 DNA follows: TGTGCCAGCAGCTACACAGGGACACAAGAGACCCAGTACTTC.

This clone showed up just once. The J gene is TRBJ2-5, the V gene TRBV5-1; unclear D gene. The CDR3 is 12 residues long. Germline V gene lookup returns CDR1 SGHRS and CDR2 YFSETQ. V lost 4 bases, J lost 2 bases, and 6 bases lay in between. The DNA of the CDR3 is TGCGCCAGCAGCCCCCGTCAAGAGACCCAGTACTTC. Its protein is CASSPRQETQYF.

The chain has TRBV15 and TRBJ2-1; maybe TRBD1 (5 bases). This CDR3 contains 14 residues. Germline V gene lookup returns CDR1 LNHNV and CDR2 YYDKDF (reference sequence). V was clipped by 1 base and J by 6 bases, with 10 bases between them. CDR3 amino acids: CATSRVAGINEQFF. CDR3 sequence (DNA): TGTGCCACCAGCAGAGTTGCAGGGATCAATGAGCAGTTCTTC.

The V and J genes are TRBV11-3 and TRBJ1-6, with a possible D match to TRBD1 (5 bases). Trimming left V 5 bases short and J 10 bases short, with 15 bases between. CDR1 SGHNT and CDR2 YENEEA come from the germline V gene. The CDR3 is 14 amino acids. CDR3 bases: TGTGCCAGCAGCATCTCCGGGACCTTCTCACCCCTCCACTTT. Translation gives CASSISGTFSPLHF.

This clone was seen a few times. The chain links TRBV30 to TRBJ1-2, with TRBD1 matching over 8 bases. V lost 3 bases, J lost 8 bases, and 8 bases stayed unmatched. The CDR3 spans 13 residues. From germline, CDR1 is GTSNPN and CDR2 SVGIG (reference sequence). CDR3 protein: CAWSRQGANGYTF. In nucleotides, the CDR3 is TGTGCCTGGAGCAGGCAGGGGGCGAACGGCTACACCTTC.

The chain joins TRBV9 to TRBJ2-1; either TRBD1 or TRBD2 may supply D (6 bases each). The CDR3 has 15 amino acids. Trimming removed 2 bases at V and 5 bases at J, with 14 bases between. Germline loops: CDR1 SGDLS, CDR2 YYNGEE. The CDR3 is CASSVAGGPNNEQFF. The CDR3 coding sequence is TGTGCCAGCAGCGTTGCCGGGGGCCCGAACAATGAGCAGTTCTTC.

This chain uses TRBV6-2 or TRBV6-3 with TRBJ2-7; 7 positions agree with TRBD2. V lost 6 bases to trimming and J lost 5 bases; unmatched junction nucleotides: 13. There are 15 residues in the CDR3. CDR1 is MNHEY and CDR2 is SVGEGT in the germline V gene. The CDR3 loop is CASSRAGLSRNEQYF. The CDR3 nucleotides are TGTGCCAGCAGCCGAGCGGGACTCAGCAGGAACGAGCAGTACTTC.

The rearrangement joins TRBV18 to TRBJ2-2, with 7 positions matching TRBD2. CDR3 length: 17 amino acids. Germline loops: CDR1 KGHSH, CDR2 LQKENI. After removal of 1 base from V and 0 bases from J, the junction contained 5 bases not matched to a gene. DNA of the CDR3: TGTGCCAGCTCACCACGGATGGGGGGGGCGAACACCGGGGAGCTGTTTTTT. Protein sequence: CASSPRMGGANTGELFF.

J is TRBJ1-1 and V is TRBV9, with unresolved D. Deletions cut 0 bases from V and 3 bases from J, with 9 bases between. In germline, CDR1 is SGDLS, CDR2 YYNGEE. The CDR3 is 14 amino acids. CDR3 residues: CASSVVRADTEAFF. The CDR3 bases are TGTGCCAGCAGCGTAGTACGAGCGGACACTGAAGCTTTCTTT.